This T cell receptor (beta chain) was retrieved from a study of T cells after yellow fever vaccination. In germline, CDR1 is MNHEY, CDR2 SVGAGI. There are 15 residues in the CDR3. The ends were cut back, 0 bases at V and 10 bases at J, with 16 bases in the middle. TCRdb re-analysed the 5' RACE reads in MiXCR, keeping a single row per CDR3 protein. The top ten clones hold about 17% of a sample with fewer than 450,000 distinct CDR3 sequences, about 9.9% of them seen once. This sequence originates from a man between 18 and 29 years old who received the YFV17D yellow fever vaccine. The chain links TRBV6-5 to TRBJ2-1, with D maybe TRBD1 (5 bases). The input for sequencing was PBMCs, taken on the day of the first yellow fever vaccination. The CDR3 nucleotides are TGTGCCAGCAGTTACTCTCTCGGCAGGGAAGGAGAGCAGTTCTTC. Protein product: CASSYSLGREGEQFF.